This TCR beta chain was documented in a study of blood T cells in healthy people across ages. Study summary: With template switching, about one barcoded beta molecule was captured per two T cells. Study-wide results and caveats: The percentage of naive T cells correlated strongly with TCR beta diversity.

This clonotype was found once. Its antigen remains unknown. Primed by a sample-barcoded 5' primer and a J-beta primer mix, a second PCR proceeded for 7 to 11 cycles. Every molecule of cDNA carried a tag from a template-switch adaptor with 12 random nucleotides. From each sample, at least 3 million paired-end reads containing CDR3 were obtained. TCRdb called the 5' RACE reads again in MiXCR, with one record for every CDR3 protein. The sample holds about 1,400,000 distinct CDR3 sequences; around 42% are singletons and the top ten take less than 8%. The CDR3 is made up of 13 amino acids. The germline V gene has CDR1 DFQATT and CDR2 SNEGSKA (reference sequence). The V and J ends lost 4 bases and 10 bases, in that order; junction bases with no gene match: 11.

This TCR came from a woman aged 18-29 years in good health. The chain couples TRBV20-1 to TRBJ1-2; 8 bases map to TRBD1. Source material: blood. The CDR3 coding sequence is TGCAGTGCTACTCGGACAGGGCTGGGCGACTACACCTTC. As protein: CSATRTGLGDYTF.